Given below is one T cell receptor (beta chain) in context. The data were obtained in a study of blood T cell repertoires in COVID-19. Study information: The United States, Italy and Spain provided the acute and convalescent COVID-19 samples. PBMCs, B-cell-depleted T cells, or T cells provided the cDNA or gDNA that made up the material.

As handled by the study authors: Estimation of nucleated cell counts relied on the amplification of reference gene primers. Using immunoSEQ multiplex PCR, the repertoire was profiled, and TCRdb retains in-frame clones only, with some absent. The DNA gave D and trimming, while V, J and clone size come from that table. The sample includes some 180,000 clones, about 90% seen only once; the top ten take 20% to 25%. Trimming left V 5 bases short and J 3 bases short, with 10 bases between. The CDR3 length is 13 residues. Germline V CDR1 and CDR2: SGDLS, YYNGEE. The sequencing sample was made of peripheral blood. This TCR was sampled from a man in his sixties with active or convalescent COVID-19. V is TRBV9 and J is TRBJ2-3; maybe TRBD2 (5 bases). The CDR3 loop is CASRPTGTDTQYF. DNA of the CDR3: TGTGCCAGCAGACCTACGGGGACAGATACGCAGTATTTT.